This record covers a single TCR beta chain. The antigen is undetermined. In germline, CDR1 is SGHNT, CDR2 YENEEA. CDR3 length: 17 amino acids. With V trimmed by 5 bases and J by 3 bases, 11 bases remained unmatched. The protocol was immunoSEQ multiplex PCR, while the TCRdb copy is restricted to in-frame clones and leaves out a portion. Seen here are approximately 96,000 clones, roughly 86% observed once, and the top ten hold around 5.4%. The record originates from a study of T cell responses to AZD1222 COVID-19 vaccine. Findings and caveats of the study: In a largely white British group with more females than males, clonal diversity was possibly underestimated. Seropositive at baseline were only 5 to 7 AZD1222 recipients. Nearly half of spike-specific TCRs reportedly target variant regions that are unmutated in the B.1.351 and B.1.1.7 variants.

The sample was peripheral blood, taken 28 days after the second AZD1222 dose. This sequence originates from an adult who received the AZD1222 COVID-19 vaccine. V gene TRBV11-3 combines with J gene TRBJ2-3; 10 positions match TRBD2. CDR3 in amino acids: CASSPTPKREGTDTQYF. In DNA form, the CDR3 reads TGTGCCAGCAGCCCGACCCCTAAGCGGGAGGGGACAGATACGCAGTATTTT.